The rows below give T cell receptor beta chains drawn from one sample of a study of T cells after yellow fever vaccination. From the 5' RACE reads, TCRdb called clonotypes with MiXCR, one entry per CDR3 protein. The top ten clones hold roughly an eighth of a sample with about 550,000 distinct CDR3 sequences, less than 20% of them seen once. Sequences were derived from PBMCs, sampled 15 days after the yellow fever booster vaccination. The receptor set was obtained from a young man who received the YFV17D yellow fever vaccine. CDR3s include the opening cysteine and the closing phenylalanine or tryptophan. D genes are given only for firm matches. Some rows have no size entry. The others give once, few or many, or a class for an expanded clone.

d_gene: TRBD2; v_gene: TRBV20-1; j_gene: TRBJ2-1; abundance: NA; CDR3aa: CSAHPTSGRMAKQFF; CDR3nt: TGCAGTGCGCACCCTACTAGCGGGAGGATGGCGAAGCAGTTCTTC
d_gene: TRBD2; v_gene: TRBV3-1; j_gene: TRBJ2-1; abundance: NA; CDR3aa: CASSQARGGRYNEQFF; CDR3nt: TGTGCCAGCAGCCAAGCGCGGGGGGGAAGGTACAATGAGCAGTTCTTC
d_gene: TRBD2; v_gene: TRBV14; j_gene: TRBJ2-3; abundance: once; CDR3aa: CASSQLGLAGDGTQYF; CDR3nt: TGTGCCAGCAGCCAACTCGGGTTAGCGGGAGATGGAACGCAGTATTTT
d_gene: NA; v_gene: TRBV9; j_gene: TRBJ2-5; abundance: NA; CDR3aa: CASSVEPGRKTSTETQYF; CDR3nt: TGTGCCAGCAGCGTAGAACCGGGACGGAAGACTAGTACGGAGACCCAGTACTTC
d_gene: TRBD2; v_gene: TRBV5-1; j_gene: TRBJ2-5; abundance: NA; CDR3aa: CARSVPGGETQYF; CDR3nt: TGCGCCAGAAGCGTCCCGGGAGGCGAGACCCAGTACTTC
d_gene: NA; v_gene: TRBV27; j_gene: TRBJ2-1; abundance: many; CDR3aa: CASSPTYNEQFF; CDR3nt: TGTGCCAGCAGCCCAACCTACAATGAGCAGTTCTTC
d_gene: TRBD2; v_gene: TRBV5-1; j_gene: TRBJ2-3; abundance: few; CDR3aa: CASSFLAGQGSTQYF; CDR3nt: TGCGCCAGCAGCTTTCTAGCGGGACAAGGGAGTACGCAGTATTTT
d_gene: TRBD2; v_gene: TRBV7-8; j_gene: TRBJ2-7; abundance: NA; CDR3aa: CASSFPSGTSGSGPSYEQYF; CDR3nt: TGTGCCAGCAGCTTTCCTTCCGGGACTAGCGGGAGTGGTCCCTCCTACGAGCAGTACTTC
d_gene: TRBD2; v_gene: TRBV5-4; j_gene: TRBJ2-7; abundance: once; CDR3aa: CASSFGRGISYEQYF; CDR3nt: TGTGCCAGCAGCTTCGGGAGGGGAATCTCTTACGAGCAGTACTTC
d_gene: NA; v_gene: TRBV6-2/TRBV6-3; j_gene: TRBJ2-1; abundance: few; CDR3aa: CASSGQAKRNEQFF; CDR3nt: TGTGCCAGCTCGGGCCAGGCTAAAAGGAATGAGCAGTTCTTC
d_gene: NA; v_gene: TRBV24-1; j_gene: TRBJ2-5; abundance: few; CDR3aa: CATSGDLETQYF; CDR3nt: TGTGCCACCAGTGGGGATTTGGAGACCCAGTACTTC
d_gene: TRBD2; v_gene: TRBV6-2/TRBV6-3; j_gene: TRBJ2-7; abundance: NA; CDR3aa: CASEGRGAYEQYF; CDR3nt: TGTGCCAGCGAAGGCCGGGGGGCCTACGAGCAGTACTTC
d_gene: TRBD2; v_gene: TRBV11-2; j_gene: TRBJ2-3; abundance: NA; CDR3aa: CASSRKLPFDSGEKNTDTQYF; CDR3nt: TGTGCCAGCAGCCGAAAATTGCCCTTTGATAGCGGGGAAAAAAACACAGATACGCAGTATTTT
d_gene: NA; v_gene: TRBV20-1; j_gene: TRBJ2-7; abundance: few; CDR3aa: CSAKGLPSSYEQYF; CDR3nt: TGCAGTGCTAAGGGGCTCCCCAGCTCCTACGAGCAGTACTTC
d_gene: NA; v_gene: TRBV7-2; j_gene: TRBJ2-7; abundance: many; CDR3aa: CASSPDYEQYF; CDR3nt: TGTGCCAGCAGCCCAGACTACGAGCAGTACTTC
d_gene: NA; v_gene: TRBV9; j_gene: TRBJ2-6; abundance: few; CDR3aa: CASSVDSPSSGANVLTF; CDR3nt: TGTGCCAGCAGCGTAGATTCCCCCAGCTCTGGGGCCAACGTCCTGACTTTC
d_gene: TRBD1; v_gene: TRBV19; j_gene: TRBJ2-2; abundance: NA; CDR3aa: CATRQGAGGTGELFF; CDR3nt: TGTGCCACCCGACAGGGGGCAGGAGGAACCGGGGAGCTGTTTTTT
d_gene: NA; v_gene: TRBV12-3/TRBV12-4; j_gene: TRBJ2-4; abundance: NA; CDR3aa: CASSLLRILAKNIQYF; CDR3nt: TGTGCCAGCAGTTTGTTGAGGATTTTAGCCAAAAACATTCAGTACTTC
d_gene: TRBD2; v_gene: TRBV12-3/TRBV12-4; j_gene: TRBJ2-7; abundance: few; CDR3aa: CASSFGGSTYEQYF; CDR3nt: TGTGCCAGCAGTTTTGGCGGGAGCACCTACGAGCAGTACTTC
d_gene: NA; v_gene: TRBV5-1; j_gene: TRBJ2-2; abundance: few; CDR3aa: CASSSESGGELFF; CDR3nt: TGCGCCAGCAGCTCGGAAAGTGGCGGGGAGCTGTTTTTT
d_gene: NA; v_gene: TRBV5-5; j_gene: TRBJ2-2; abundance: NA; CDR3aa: CASSYGVDGELFF; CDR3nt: TGTGCCAGCAGCTATGGGGTAGACGGGGAGCTGTTTTTT
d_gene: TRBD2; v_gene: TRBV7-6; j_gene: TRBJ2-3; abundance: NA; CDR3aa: CASSSTTSGSSTDTQYF; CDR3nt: TGTGCCAGCAGCTCGACCACTAGCGGGAGTAGCACAGATACGCAGTATTTT
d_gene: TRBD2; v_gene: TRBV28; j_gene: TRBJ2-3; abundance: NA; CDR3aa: CASSNREPGGDTQYF; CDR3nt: TGTGCCAGCAGTAACCGGGAACCGGGAGGGGATACGCAGTATTTT
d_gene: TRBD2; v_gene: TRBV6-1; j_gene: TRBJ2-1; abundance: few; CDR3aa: CASIPVREAANEQFF; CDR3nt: TGTGCCAGCATTCCCGTGCGGGAGGCAGCCAATGAGCAGTTCTTC
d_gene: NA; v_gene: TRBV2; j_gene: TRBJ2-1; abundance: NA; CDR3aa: CASSDGRNYNEQFF; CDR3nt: TGTGCCAGCAGTGATGGCAGGAATTACAATGAGCAGTTCTTC
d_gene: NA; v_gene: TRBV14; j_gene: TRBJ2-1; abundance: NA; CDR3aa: CASSPTDSYNEQFF; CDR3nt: TGTGCCAGCAGCCCCACGGATTCTTACAATGAGCAGTTCTTC
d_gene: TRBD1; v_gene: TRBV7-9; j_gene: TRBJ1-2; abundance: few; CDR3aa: CASSLGGQGTNYGYTF; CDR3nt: TGTGCCAGCAGCTTAGGTGGACAGGGTACTAACTATGGCTACACCTTC
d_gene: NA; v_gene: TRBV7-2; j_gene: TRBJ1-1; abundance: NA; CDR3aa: CASSRARENTEAFF; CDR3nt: TGTGCCAGCAGCCGGGCCCGGGAGAACACTGAAGCTTTCTTT
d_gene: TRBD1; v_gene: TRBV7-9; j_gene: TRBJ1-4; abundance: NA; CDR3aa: CASSSGQGSEKLFF; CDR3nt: TGTGCCAGCAGCTCCGGACAGGGTTCTGAAAAACTGTTTTTT
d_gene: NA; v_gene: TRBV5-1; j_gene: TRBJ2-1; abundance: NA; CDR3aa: CASSPGAMGNEQFF; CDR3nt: TGCGCCAGCAGCCCGGGAGCGATGGGCAATGAGCAGTTCTTC
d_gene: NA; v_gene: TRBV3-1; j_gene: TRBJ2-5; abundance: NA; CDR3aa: CASTPSPGETQYF; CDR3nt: TGTGCCAGCACCCCGTCCCCGGGAGAGACCCAGTACTTC
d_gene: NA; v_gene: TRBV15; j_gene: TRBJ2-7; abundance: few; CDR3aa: CATGSLGEQYF; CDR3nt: TGTGCCACCGGTTCTCTGGGCGAGCAGTACTTC
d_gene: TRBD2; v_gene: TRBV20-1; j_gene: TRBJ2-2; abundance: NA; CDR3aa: CSAIQRGNTGELFF; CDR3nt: TGCAGTGCTATCCAGCGGGGGAACACCGGGGAGCTGTTTTTT
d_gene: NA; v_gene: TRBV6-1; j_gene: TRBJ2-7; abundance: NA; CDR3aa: CASSDPPNFYEQYF; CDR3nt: TGTGCCAGCAGTGATCCCCCCAATTTCTACGAGCAGTACTTC